A single sample gave rise to the 28 T cell receptor beta chains below, sequenced in a study of blood T cell repertoires in COVID-19 (dated by TCRdb to 2020 to 2021). Library preparation was by the immunoSEQ multiplex PCR assay. TCRdb obtained this table from immuneACCESS and retained in-frame rearrangements with V and J assigned. These tables miss some clones; where compared with another copy, unresolved V genes account for less than half of the shortfall, and the remainder is unexplained. This sample comprises about 130,000 clones, roughly 84% of them detected only once. The top ten constitute approximately 45% of the sample. The sequenced sample was peripheral blood. The receptors here all came from a human donor in a cohort sampled during active COVID-19.

This chain uses TRBV10-3 with TRBJ2-3; D uncertain. CDR1 is ENHRY, CDR2 SYGVKD, per germline. The length of the CDR3 is 11 residues. V lost 11 bases and J 5 bases, leaving 11 bases between the germline ends. The CDR3 loop is CAVAVRDTQYF. CDR3 bases: TGTGCCGTGGCGGTACGAGATACGCAGTATTTT.

The rearrangement joins TRBV7-2 to TRBJ2-3, with TRBD1 matching 9 bases. This CDR3 is built from 15 residues. V shed 0 bases and J 5 bases; nucleotides not matched to a gene: 3. Germline values: CDR1 SGHTA, CDR2 FQGNSA. In DNA, the CDR3 is TGTGCCAGCAGCTTAGCGAACAGGGGGCTAGATACGCAGTATTTT. Translating gives CASSLANRGLDTQYF.

CDR3 DNA sequence: TGTGCCAGTAGTCCTACAGGGGTAGCGGGAGAGGAGCAGTACGTC. This sequence encodes CASSPTGVAGEEQYV. V is TRBV19 and J is TRBJ2-7, with 9 positions matching TRBD2. V shed 5 bases and J 7 bases; nucleotides not matched to a gene: 12. The CDR3 is 15 amino acids. The V gene's germline CDR1 is LNHDA and CDR2 SQIVND (reference sequence).

The gene calls are TRBV30 and TRBJ2-2, with D maybe TRBD2 (6 bases). Germline-derived CDR1 and CDR2 are GTSNPN and SVGIG (reference sequence). The CDR3 length is 14 residues. Trimming removed 4 bases from V and 1 base from J, with 10 bases in between. The CDR3: CAWNRDLNTGELFF. The DNA of the CDR3 is TGTGCCTGGAATCGGGACTTGAACACCGGGGAGCTGTTTTTT.

In this sample, this clone turned up a few times. This chain links TRBV6-2 or TRBV6-3 with TRBJ1-2; tentatively, D is TRBD1 (6 bases). In germline, CDR1 is MNHEY, CDR2 SVGEGT. Trimming stripped 4 bases from V and 5 bases from J, with 11 bases between. CDR3 length: 13 amino acids. CDR3 coding DNA: TGTGCCAGCAGTTCAGGGGCGCGGTATGGCTACACCTTC. It codes for CASSSGARYGYTF.

CDR3 coding DNA: TGTGCCAGCCTTGGTTCGGGACAGGGACGCGAAAAACTGTTTTTT. Translating gives CASLGSGQGREKLFF. The chain joins TRBV21-1 to TRBJ1-4; the D segment call TRBD1 is taken from the table without a DNA check. TRBV21-1 represents a pseudogene. The CDR3 spans 15 residues.

The V gene is TRBV4-1, the J gene TRBJ1-6; 8 positions match TRBD1. The junction had 5 bases not matched to a gene; V was cut back by 1 base and J by 9 bases. The CDR3 extends over 15 amino acids. The germline V gene has CDR1 MGHRA and CDR2 YSYEKL. The CDR3, as DNA: TGCGCCAGCAGCCAAGCAGACAGGGGCAGTTCACCCCTCCACTTT. Protein product: CASSQADRGSSPLHF.

This clone was counted once. The DNA for the CDR3 is TGTGCCAGCAGGGACAAGAACACTGAAGCTTTCTTT. Amino acid sequence: CASRDKNTEAFF. This rearrangement joins TRBV25-1 to TRBJ1-1; TRBD1 might be the D (5 bases). This CDR3 is built from 12 residues. Trimming removed 6 bases from V and 1 base from J, with 6 bases in between. The germline CDR1 and CDR2 sequences are MGHDK and SYGVNS.

The chain combines TRBV6-6 with TRBJ1-2; D is possibly TRBD1 (6 bases). CDR1 is MNHNY, CDR2 SVGAGI, per germline (reference sequence). The CDR3 is 14 amino acids. The germline V and J ends were trimmed by 0 bases and 5 bases, with 10 bases remaining between them. This chain's CDR3 is CASSYSQGGYGYTF. CDR3 in DNA: TGTGCCAGCAGTTACTCACAGGGCGGATATGGCTACACCTTC.

The V gene is TRBV7-3, the J gene TRBJ2-5, with D perhaps TRBD2 (6 bases). The CDR3 totals 15 residues. Germline lookup yields CDR1 SGHTA and CDR2 FQGTGA. Trimming cost V 0 bases and J 3 bases, with 11 bases left between them. This CDR3 reads CASSLTGLFKETQYF. As DNA, the CDR3 is TGTGCCAGCAGCTTAACCGGACTATTCAAAGAGACCCAGTACTTC.

The V call is TRBV30, the J call TRBJ1-1; 8 bases are shared with TRBD1. With 5 bases clipped from V and 8 bases from J, the junction kept 4 bases outside the gene matches. Looked up from germline, CDR1 is GTSNPN and CDR2 is SVGIG (reference sequence). The length of the CDR3 is 11 residues. In nucleotides, the CDR3 is TGTGCCTGGGCCCGGGACAGGGAAGCTTTCTTT. Translating gives CAWARDREAFF. The variable domain in full, with the rest retrieved from reference TRBV30 and TRBJ1-1, is SQTIHQWPATLVQPVGSPLSLECTVEGTSNPNLYWYRQAAGRGLQLLFYSVGIGQISSEVPQNLSASRPQDRQFILSSKKLLLSDSGFYLCAWARDREAFFGQGTRLTVV.

The V gene is TRBV2, the J gene TRBJ2-3; 9 nucleotides agree with TRBD2. Trimming removed 6 bases from V and 9 bases from J; junction bases left unmatched: 13. Germline CDR1 and CDR2: SNHLY and FYNNEI. The CDR3 is 15 amino acids. The CDR3 region is CASRAGWLAGPTQYF. In nucleotides, the CDR3 is TGTGCCAGCAGGGCCGGATGGCTAGCGGGACCAACGCAGTATTTT.

J is TRBJ1-5 and V is TRBV19; D not resolved. Deletions cut 6 bases from V and 5 bases from J, with 14 bases between. The CDR3 sequence is 14 residues long. Germline V gene sequence: CDR1 LNHDA, CDR2 SQIVND (reference sequence). CDR3 in DNA: TGTGCCAGTAGGATGAGATTCCTCGATCAGCCCCAGCATTTT. Translating it yields CASRMRFLDQPQHF.

The chain uses TRBV6-6 and TRBJ2-1, with D unclear. This CDR3 spans 13 amino acids. Germline CDR1 MNHNY, CDR2 SVGAGI (reference sequence). Trimming removed 2 bases from V and 4 bases from J, with 6 bases in between. CDR3 amino acids: CASSYGQYNEQFF. In DNA, the CDR3 is TGTGCCAGCAGTTACGGCCAATACAATGAGCAGTTCTTC.

The chain carries TRBV11-3 and TRBJ1-6; 10 nucleotides line up with TRBD1. The CDR3 totals 15 residues. Trimming at V came to 1 base and at J to 10 bases, leaving 4 bases not matched to a gene. The V gene's germline CDR1 is SGHNT and CDR2 YENEEA. CDR3 sequence: CASSLAGQGWSPLHF. The CDR3 coding sequence is TGTGCCAGCAGCTTAGCGGGACAGGGGTGGTCACCCCTCCACTTT.

This sequence joins TRBV7-3 and TRBJ2-5; 10 nucleotides agree with TRBD1. This CDR3 has 13 residues. V was clipped by 4 bases and J by 7 bases; unmatched bases: 3. Per germline, CDR1 SGHTA and CDR2 FQGTGA. Here the CDR3 DNA reads TGTGCCAGCAGCTCAGGACAGGGGGGGACCCAGTACTTC. Residues: CASSSGQGGTQYF.

The chain recombines TRBV5-1 with TRBJ2-3; D remains unclear. The V end was cut by 4 bases, the J end by 0 bases, with 12 bases between. CDR1 and CDR2 (germline): SGHRS, YFSETQ. This CDR3 comprises 15 residues. DNA of the CDR3: TGCGCCAGCAGCCTCGAAGAGTACAGCACAGATACGCAGTATTTT. This encodes CASSLEEYSTDTQYF.

This clone has at least ten counts. The chain uses TRBV2 and TRBJ2-1; 10 bases align to TRBD2. This CDR3 contains 15 residues. With 8 bases clipped from V and 2 bases from J, the junction kept 6 bases outside the gene matches. Germline CDR1 and CDR2: SNHLY and FYNNEI. The CDR3 loop reads CASGGGTSAYNEQFF. The CDR3, as DNA: TGTGCCAGCGGCGGCGGGACTAGCGCCTACAATGAGCAGTTCTTC.

The J gene is TRBJ1-1, the V gene TRBV11-2; 7 positions agree with TRBD1. The germline V gene has CDR1 SGHAT and CDR2 FQNNGV. V was clipped by 5 bases and J by 4 bases; unmatched bases: 4. CDR3 size: 13 residues. CDR3 in amino acids: CASSARGLTEAFF. The CDR3 DNA sequence: TGTGCCAGCAGCGCTAGGGGGCTCACTGAAGCTTTCTTT.

V is TRBV7-3 and J is TRBJ1-1; D is perhaps TRBD1 (6 bases). Per the germline V gene, CDR1 is SGHTA and CDR2 is FQGTGA. V shed 0 bases and J shed 4 bases, with 9 bases lying between them. The CDR3 spans 14 residues. CDR3 sequence reads: CASSLTGQFTEAFF. CDR3 nucleotides: TGTGCCAGCAGCTTAACGGGACAATTCACTGAAGCTTTCTTT.

The chain has TRBV18 and TRBJ2-3, with D perhaps TRBD1 (5 bases). The CDR3 consists of 15 residues. V was cut by 4 bases and J by 0 bases, with 11 bases left in between. Germline V lookup: CDR1 KGHSH, CDR2 LQKENI. In DNA, the CDR3 is TGTGCCAGCTCACATCGGACACCCAGCACAGATACGCAGTATTTT. Protein product: CASSHRTPSTDTQYF.

The DNA of the CDR3 is TGTGCCAGGACCGGGACTAGCGACTCCTACGAGCAGTACGTC. It specifies CARTGTSDSYEQYV. The rearrangement uses TRBV6-5 and TRBJ2-7, with 10 bases matching TRBD2. The CDR3 consists of 14 residues. CDR1 is MNHEY and CDR2 is SVGAGI in the germline V gene. The V and J ends lost 9 bases and 0 bases, in that order; junction bases with no gene match: 5.

This clone came up once. The chain is built from TRBV29-1 and TRBJ1-2, with D hard to call. Germline V gene data show CDR1 as SQVTM and CDR2 as ANQGSEA. This CDR3 spans 12 amino acids. V dropped 2 bases and J dropped 1 base, with 5 bases sitting between them. The CDR3 loop reads CSVEQVNYGYTF. The CDR3 nucleotides are TGCAGCGTTGAACAGGTTAACTATGGCTACACCTTC.

V and J are TRBV3-1 (or the pseudogene TRBV3-2) and TRBJ1-2; 9 bases map to TRBD1. V trimming: 4 bases; J trimming: 5 bases; junction bases outside the gene matches: 5. Germline V CDR1 and CDR2: LGHDT, YNNKEL (reference sequence). There are 14 residues in the CDR3. The DNA of the CDR3 is TGTGCCAGCAGCCGCCAGGGACAGGGATATGGCTACACCTTC. Its translation: CASSRQGQGYGYTF.

This chain joins TRBV5-4 and TRBJ1-1; the match to TRBD1 covers 7 bases. This CDR3 is built from 14 residues. J was trimmed by 3 bases and V by 4 bases; bases with no gene match: 6. Germline V gene data show CDR1 as SGHNT and CDR2 as YYREEE (reference sequence). The CDR3 protein is CASSPGTAYTEAFF. In DNA, the CDR3 is TGTGCCAGCAGCCCCGGGACAGCTTACACTGAAGCTTTCTTT.

As DNA, the CDR3 is TGTGCCAGCAGCTTGGAGGAGGCCTACCAAGAGACCCAGTACTTC. It codes for CASSLEEAYQETQYF. The J gene is TRBJ2-5, the V gene TRBV5-8; a possible D gene is TRBD2 (5 bases). The V end was cut by 0 bases, the J end by 0 bases, with 9 bases between. This CDR3 comprises 15 residues. CDR1 and CDR2 (germline): SGHTS, YDEGEE.

The chain combines TRBV30 with TRBJ1-4, with 7 bases fitting TRBD1. The CDR3 covers 15 residues. After removal of 2 bases from V and 11 bases from J, the junction contained 14 bases not matched to a gene. CDR1 and CDR2 (germline): GTSNPN, SVGIG (reference sequence). CDR3 nucleotides: TGTGCCTGGAGTTTGGCAGGGGGGCCACAGGCGAAACTGTTTTTT. Translating gives CAWSLAGGPQAKLFF. Full variable domain (outside the CDR3, taken from reference TRBV30 and TRBJ1-4): SQTIHQWPATLVQPVGSPLSLECTVEGTSNPNLYWYRQAAGRGLQLLFYSVGIGQISSEVPQNLSASRPQDRQFILSSKKLLLSDSGFYLCAWSLAGGPQAKLFFGSGTQLSVL.

About this clone itself: Additional DNA sequences in this sample encode the identical CDR3. The chain has TRBV5-1 and TRBJ2-1; 9 bases match TRBD2. This CDR3 region has 14 residues. V was clipped by 4 bases and J by 5 bases; unmatched bases: 4. CDR1 is SGHRS, CDR2 YFSETQ, per germline. CDR3 amino acids: CASSRGGANNEQFF. CDR3 sequence (DNA): TGCGCCAGCAGCCGCGGGGGGGCGAACAATGAGCAGTTCTTC. Using reference TRBV5-1 and TRBJ2-1 for the parts outside the CDR3, the full variable domain is KAGVTQTPRYLIKTRGQQVTLSCSPISGHRSVSWYQQTPGQGLQFLFEYFSETQRNKGNFPGRFSGRQFSNSRSEMNVSTLELGDSALYLCASSRGGANNEQFFGPGTRLTVL.